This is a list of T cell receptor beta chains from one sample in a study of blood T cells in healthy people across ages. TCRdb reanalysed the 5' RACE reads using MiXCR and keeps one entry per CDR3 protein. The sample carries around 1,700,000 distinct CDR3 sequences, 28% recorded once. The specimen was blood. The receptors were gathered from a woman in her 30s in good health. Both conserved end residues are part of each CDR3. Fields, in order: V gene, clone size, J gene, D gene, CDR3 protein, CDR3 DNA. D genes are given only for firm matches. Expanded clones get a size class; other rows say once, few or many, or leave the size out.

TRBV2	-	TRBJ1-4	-	CASSVVGGGKLFF	TGTGCCAGCAGTGTCGTGGGGGGCGGAAAACTGTTTTTT
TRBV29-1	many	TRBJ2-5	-	CSVAESQETQYF	TGCAGCGTTGCCGAAAGCCAAGAGACCCAGTACTTC
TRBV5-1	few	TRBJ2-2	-	CASSLGGDDAGELFF	TGCGCCAGCAGCTTGGGAGGGGATGACGCCGGGGAGCTGTTTTTT
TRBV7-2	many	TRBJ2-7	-	CASSSRDAAYEQYF	TGTGCCAGCAGCAGCCGGGACGCCGCCTACGAGCAGTACTTC
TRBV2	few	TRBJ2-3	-	CASSPGTQPSTDTQYF	TGTGCCAGCTCGCCCGGGACACAACCTAGCACAGATACGCAGTATTTT
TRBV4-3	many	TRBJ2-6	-	CASSRELRSSGANVLTF	TGCGCCAGCAGCCGAGAGCTACGAAGCTCTGGGGCCAACGTCCTGACTTTC
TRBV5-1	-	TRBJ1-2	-	CASIRRQGSNYGYTF	TGCGCCAGCATCCGACGGCAGGGGTCTAACTATGGCTACACCTTC
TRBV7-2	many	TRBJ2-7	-	CASSLPFNEQYF	TGTGCCAGCAGCTTACCCTTCAACGAGCAGTACTTC
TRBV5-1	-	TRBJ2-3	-	CASRTTANTDTQYF	TGCGCTAGCAGGACGACAGCTAACACAGATACGCAGTATTTT
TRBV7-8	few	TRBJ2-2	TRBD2	CASSPLGLAGGSGELFF	TGTGCCAGCAGCCCCTTGGGACTAGCGGGAGGGTCCGGGGAGCTGTTTTTT
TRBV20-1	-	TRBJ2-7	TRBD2	CSAWGGYEQYF	TGCAGTGCTTGGGGGGGTTACGAGCAGTACTTC
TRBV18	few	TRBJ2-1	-	CASSPSRTAYNEQFF	TGTGCCAGCTCACCGTCAAGGACAGCTTACAATGAGCAGTTCTTC
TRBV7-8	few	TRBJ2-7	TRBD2	CASSLKREFSYNEQYF	TGTGCCAGCAGCCTGAAGCGGGAGTTCTCCTACAATGAGCAGTACTTC
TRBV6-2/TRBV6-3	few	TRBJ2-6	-	CASSPAGTGANVLTF	TGTGCCAGCAGTCCCGCCGGGACTGGGGCCAACGTCCTGACTTTC
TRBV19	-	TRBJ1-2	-	CTSSMGNYGYTF	TGTACCAGTAGTATGGGGAACTATGGCTACACCTTC
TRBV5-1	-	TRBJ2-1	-	CASIAVAEKYNEQFF	TGCGCCAGCATAGCCGTGGCAGAGAAATACAATGAGCAGTTCTTC
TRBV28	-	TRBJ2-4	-	CASSFQGSNNIQYF	TGTGCCAGCAGTTTCCAGGGGTCCAATAACATTCAGTACTTC
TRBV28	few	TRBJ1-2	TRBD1	CASSSAGTQGAGGYTF	TGTGCCAGCAGTTCCGCGGGCACACAGGGGGCAGGTGGCTACACCTTC
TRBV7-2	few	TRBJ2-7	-	CASGNPPTYEQYF	TGTGCCAGCGGGAACCCCCCAACCTACGAGCAGTACTTC
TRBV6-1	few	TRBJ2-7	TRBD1	CASSLIDRAFSYEQYF	TGTGCCAGCAGTTTAATAGACAGGGCCTTCTCCTACGAGCAGTACTTC
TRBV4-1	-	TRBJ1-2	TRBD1	CASSQVRKGAGYGYTF	TGCGCCAGCAGCCAAGTCAGAAAGGGGGCTGGCTATGGCTACACCTTC
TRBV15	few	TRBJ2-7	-	CATSRDLAGLSSYEQYF	TGTGCCACCAGCAGAGATTTGGCGGGCCTCAGCTCCTACGAGCAGTACTTC
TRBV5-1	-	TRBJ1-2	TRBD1	CASSGTVTDGYTF	TGCGCCAGCAGCGGGACAGTCACCGATGGCTACACCTTC
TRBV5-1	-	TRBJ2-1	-	CASSLFSQGGSSEQFF	TGCGCCAGCAGCTTGTTCTCGCAGGGGGGCTCTAGTGAGCAGTTCTTC
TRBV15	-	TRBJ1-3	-	CATSPKREGMMAGNTIYF	TGTGCCACCAGCCCAAAGAGGGAGGGGATGATGGCTGGAAACACCATATATTTT
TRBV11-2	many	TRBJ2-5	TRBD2	CASSFAAGDQETQYF	TGTGCCAGCAGCTTCGCGGCGGGAGACCAAGAGACCCAGTACTTC
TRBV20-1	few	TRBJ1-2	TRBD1	CSARDSRGQSYGYTF	TGCAGTGCTAGGGACTCCAGGGGGCAGAGCTATGGCTACACCTTC
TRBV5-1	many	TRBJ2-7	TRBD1	CANRDSSYEQYF	TGCGCCAACCGGGACAGCTCCTACGAGCAGTACTTC
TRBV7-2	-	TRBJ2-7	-	CASSLRDKKYEQYF	TGTGCCAGCAGCTTACGGGACAAGAAATACGAGCAGTACTTC
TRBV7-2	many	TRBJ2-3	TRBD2	CASSALAGAEDTQYF	TGTGCCAGCAGCGCCCTAGCGGGAGCAGAGGATACGCAGTATTTT
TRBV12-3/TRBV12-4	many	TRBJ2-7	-	CASSPGGAGHYEQYF	TGTGCCAGCAGCCCCGGGGGAGCGGGCCATTACGAGCAGTACTTC
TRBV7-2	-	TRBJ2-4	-	CASSSTFGTNYNEQYF	TGTGCCAGCAGCTCCACGTTCGGGACAAACTACAATGAGCAGTACTTC
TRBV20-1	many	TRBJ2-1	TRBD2	CSAQGTSGINEQFF	TGCAGTGCTCAAGGGACTAGCGGGATCAATGAGCAGTTCTTC